The next 7 T cell receptor beta chains were all read from a single sample in a study of cytomegalovirus exposure and HLA in healthy donors. PCR involved 60 Vbeta and 13 Jbeta primers. Sequencing was performed with immunoSEQ multiplex PCR; in TCRdb, only in-frame clones are kept and a portion is missing. Seen here are 150,000 to 200,000 clones, about 59% observed once, and the top ten hold 2.5% to 3.5%. The sequencing input was PBMCs. These receptors were obtained from a man aged 35-49 years in good health and CMV-seronegative.

The V call is TRBV2, the J call TRBJ2-1, with a tentative D call TRBD1 (6 bases). This CDR3 comprises 12 residues. Trimming removed 4 bases from V and 10 bases from J, with 11 bases in between. Looked up from germline, CDR1 is SNHLY and CDR2 is FYNNEI. In DNA form, the CDR3 reads TGTGCCAGCAGTGGACAGGCTAGCGAGCAGTTCTTC. It encodes CASSGQASEQFF.

This rearrangement joins TRBV5-1 to TRBJ2-1; a possible D gene is TRBD1 (6 bases). V lost 0 bases and J lost 4, with 14 bases in between. The CDR3 is made up of 16 amino acids. Germline CDR1 SGHRS, CDR2 YFSETQ. The CDR3, as DNA: TGCGCCAGCAGCTTGGAGTTAACAGGGAAGTACAATGAGCAGTTCTTC. As protein: CASSLELTGKYNEQFF.

This clone showed up just a few times. CDR3 sequence reads: CASSPSGTSGYNEQFF. The CDR3 coding sequence is TGTGCCAGCAGCCCATCCGGGACTAGCGGATACAATGAGCAGTTCTTC. The J gene is TRBJ2-1, the V gene TRBV13; 11 positions agree with TRBD2. Trimming took 5 bases from V and 4 from J; bases not matched to a gene: 7. In germline, CDR1 is PRHDT, CDR2 FYEKMQ (reference sequence). The CDR3 covers 16 residues.

The chain's CDR3 is CASSFQGVDEQYF. The CDR3 coding sequence is TGTGCCAGCAGCTTCCAGGGGGTAGACGAGCAGTACTTC. This chain links TRBV7-9 with TRBJ2-7; 7 bases are shared with TRBD1. From germline, CDR1 is SEHNR and CDR2 FQNEAQ (reference sequence). This CDR3 contains 13 residues. With 3 bases clipped from V and 5 bases from J, the junction kept 4 bases outside the gene matches.

The CDR3 here is CASSNTGGVSTDTQYF. The CDR3 nucleotides are TGCGCCAGCAGCAACACAGGGGGCGTGAGTACAGATACGCAGTATTTT. The V call is TRBV5-1, the J call TRBJ2-3; 9 bases match TRBD1. The J segment lost 3 bases and the V segment lost 4 bases, leaving 9 bases of the junction unmatched. Germline V gene sequence: CDR1 SGHRS, CDR2 YFSETQ. The CDR3 is made up of 16 amino acids.

The chain is built from TRBV7-9 and TRBJ2-5; the match to TRBD1 covers 8 bases. The CDR3 runs to 14 residues. The V gene's germline CDR1 is SEHNR and CDR2 FQNEAQ (reference sequence). V was clipped by 5 bases and J by 5 bases; unmatched bases: 7. The CDR3 loop is CASSGLDRGETQYF. The CDR3 DNA reads TGTGCCAGCAGCGGATTAGACAGGGGCGAGACCCAGTACTTC. Filled out from reference TRBV7-9 and TRBJ2-5, the complete variable domain reads DTGVSQNPRHKITKRGQNVTFRCDPISEHNRLYWYRQTLGQGPEFLTYFQNEAQLEKSRLLSDRFSAERPKGSFSTLEIQRTEQGDSAMYLCASSGLDRGETQYFGPGTRLLVL.

The genes are TRBV19 and TRBJ1-5; unclear D gene. This CDR3 has 18 residues. Germline CDR1 reads LNHDA; CDR2 reads SQIVND (reference sequence). Trimming took off 2 bases at V and 0 bases at J, with 17 bases between the two ends. The CDR3 spells CASSIIPPGLNSNQPQHF. The CDR3 DNA reads TGTGCCAGTAGTATAATACCCCCAGGTCTCAATAGCAATCAGCCCCAGCATTTT.